The 21 T cell receptor beta chains below were found in one sample sequenced in a study of T-cell reconstitution after alpha-beta-depleted transplantation in children. A TCRbeta library incorporating unique molecular identifiers was prepared. TCRdb re-called the PCR reads with MiXCR, one entry per CDR3 protein. The table has roughly 110,000 distinct CDR3 sequences, 10% to 13% seen once. The source material was PBMCs, sampled before TCRalphabeta/CD19-depleted stem cell transplant. All receptors come from a boy between 2 and 10 years old with acute lymphoblastic leukemia, due to receive a stem cell transplant.

This rearrangement joins TRBV20-1 to TRBJ2-3, with 11 bases matching TRBD2. The ends lost 0 bases at V and 6 bases at J; junction bases unmatched: 8. From germline, CDR1 is DFQATT and CDR2 SNEGSKA (reference sequence). The length of the CDR3 is 16 residues. CDR3 region: CSARDPTSGRRDTQYF. Written as DNA, the CDR3 is TGCAGTGCTAGAGATCCAACTAGCGGGAGAAGGGATACGCAGTATTTT.

This clonotype was picked up a small number of times. The V gene is TRBV12-3 or TRBV12-4, the J gene TRBJ2-2, with 7 bases aligning to TRBD1. J gave up 4 bases and V 6 bases, and 5 bases lay outside the gene matches. The CDR3 has 14 residues. CDR3 DNA sequence: TGTGCCAGCAGCACAGGGGTGAGCACCGGGGAGCTGTTTTTT. It specifies CASSTGVSTGELFF.

This clonotype was found many times. The chain links TRBV11-2 to TRBJ2-7; possibly TRBD1 for D (6 bases). Between the trimmed V and J ends, which lost 5 bases and 6 bases, there was a span of 20 bases. The CDR3 totals 15 residues. CDR1 SGHAT and CDR2 FQNNGV come from the germline V gene. The chain's CDR3 is CASSRRQGLGTEQYF. The CDR3 region has the DNA TGTGCCAGCAGCCGCCGCCAGGGGTTGGGGACCGAGCAGTACTTC.

CDR3 loop: CSAPRYSSVDLVQPQHF. CDR3 bases: TGCAGTGCTCCCCGATATAGCTCCGTCGACTTGGTTCAGCCCCAGCATTTT. The chain couples TRBV20-1 to TRBJ1-5; D is unresolved. Germline assignment: CDR1 DFQATT and CDR2 SNEGSKA (reference sequence). CDR3 size: 17 residues. Trimming left V 5 bases short and J 6 bases short, with 26 bases between.

The sample holds many counts of this clonotype. The V call is TRBV20-1, the J call TRBJ2-3, with D hard to call. The V and J ends lost 0 bases and 0 bases respectively, with 4 bases between them. CDR1 DFQATT and CDR2 SNEGSKA come from the germline V gene (reference sequence). The CDR3 spans 13 residues. The CDR3 spells CSARDDSTDTQYF. The DNA for the CDR3 is TGCAGTGCTAGAGATGACAGCACAGATACGCAGTATTTT.

V gene TRBV20-1 combines with J gene TRBJ1-4; unclear D gene. From germline, CDR1 is DFQATT and CDR2 SNEGSKA (reference sequence). The V and J ends lost 2 bases and 6 bases respectively, with 10 bases between them. This CDR3 has 13 residues. CDR3 region: CSARLGNHEKLFF. The CDR3 DNA reads as TGCAGTGCTAGACTCGGCAACCATGAAAAACTGTTTTTT.

V usage is TRBV4-1 and J usage is TRBJ1-2; 9 bases agree with TRBD1. The V gene end was trimmed by 3 bases and the J gene end by 5 bases; junction bases not matched to a gene: 10. The CDR3 sequence is 16 residues long. Germline V CDR1 and CDR2: MGHRA, YSYEKL. This CDR3 reads CASSQKGQGDGYGYTF. In DNA form, the CDR3 reads TGCGCCAGCAGCCAGAAGGGACAGGGTGACGGGTATGGCTACACCTTC.

This clonotype was recorded at least ten times. The gene calls are TRBV20-1 and TRBJ2-1; D remains ambiguous. In germline, CDR1 is DFQATT, CDR2 SNEGSKA (reference sequence). This CDR3 spans 13 amino acids. V shed 1 base and J shed 5 bases, with 9 bases lying between them. The CDR3 loop is CSARVPFNNEQFF. CDR3 DNA sequence: TGCAGTGCTAGAGTTCCATTTAACAATGAGCAGTTCTTC.

V and J are TRBV12-3 or TRBV12-4 and TRBJ1-1; D is uncertain. Trimming left V 4 bases short and J 3 bases short, with 15 bases between. The CDR3 contains 15 residues. This CDR3 reads CASSSITPEHTEAFF. For the CDR3, the DNA is TGTGCCAGCAGTTCCATTACTCCCGAGCACACTGAAGCTTTCTTT.

The chain recombines TRBV5-1 with TRBJ2-5; possibly TRBD2 for D (6 bases). The germline V and J ends were trimmed by 4 bases and 5 bases, with 18 bases remaining between them. This CDR3 spans 15 amino acids. Germline CDR1 and CDR2: SGHRS and YFSETQ. The CDR3 loop reads CASSPSEGNGETQYF. In DNA form, the CDR3 reads TGCGCCAGCAGCCCCTCGGAGGGCAATGGGGAGACCCAGTACTTC.

V and J are TRBV12-3 or TRBV12-4 and TRBJ1-1; D uncertain. The CDR3 runs to 14 residues. Trimming left V 3 bases short and J 0 bases short, with 8 bases between. CDR3 DNA sequence: TGTGCCAGCAGTTTGTTTCTTTTGAACACTGAAGCTTTCTTT. This sequence encodes CASSLFLLNTEAFF.

This chain links TRBV5-5 with TRBJ2-1, with D perhaps TRBD2 (5 bases). Looked up from germline, CDR1 is SGHKS and CDR2 is YYEKEE (reference sequence). The germline V and J ends were trimmed by 0 bases and 8 bases, with 18 bases remaining between them. There are 16 residues in the CDR3. CDR3 coding DNA: TGTGCCAGCAGCTTGGAAGGGCGGGTACCCTCGGATGAGCAGTTCTTC. Translation: CASSLEGRVPSDEQFF.

This clonotype appeared a few times. The chain employs TRBV2 and TRBJ1-2; weak D call: TRBD1 (5 bases). The CDR3 loop spans 13 amino acids. Trimming stripped 1 base from V and 5 bases from J, with 8 bases between. Germline values: CDR1 SNHLY, CDR2 FYNNEI. CDR3 sequence reads: CASSEEGKYGYTF. The CDR3 DNA reads TGTGCCAGCAGTGAAGAGGGGAAATATGGCTACACCTTC.

The chain couples TRBV20-1 to TRBJ2-7, with D possibly TRBD1 on 7 matching bases. Germline CDR1 reads DFQATT; CDR2 reads SNEGSKA (reference sequence). This CDR3 comprises 16 residues. V gave up 0 bases and J gave up 1 base, with 16 bases separating them. The CDR3 DNA reads as TGCAGTGCTAGAGAATCAGGGGGGTGGAGTTCCTACGAGCAGTACTTC. It translates to CSARESGGWSSYEQYF.

This clonotype turned up a few times. V usage is TRBV12-3 or TRBV12-4 and J usage is TRBJ2-1; D not certain. Trimming left V 3 bases short and J 15 bases short, with 15 bases between. This CDR3 region has 12 residues. The CDR3 here is CASSFRPRRPFF. The DNA for the CDR3 is TGTGCCAGCAGTTTTAGGCCACGTCGCCCGTTCTTC.

In this sample, this clonotype turned up many times. The rearrangement uses TRBV20-1 and TRBJ1-2; D perhaps matches TRBD1 (6 bases). Germline-derived CDR1 and CDR2 are DFQATT and SNEGSKA (reference sequence). Trimming cost V 2 bases and J 5 bases, with 15 bases left between them. This CDR3 contains 14 residues. The CDR3 sequence is CSARNPTTGYGYTF. DNA of the CDR3: TGCAGTGCTAGAAACCCTACAACAGGGTATGGCTACACCTTC.

V usage is TRBV7-6 and J usage is TRBJ2-7; 8 nucleotides align to TRBD1. Unmatched junction bases numbered 5, after V lost 5 bases and J lost 2 bases. Germline CDR1 SGHVS, CDR2 FNYEAQ. CDR3 length: 14 residues. CDR3 coding DNA: TGTGCCAGCAGCATCGGACAGGGACCCTACGAGCAGTACTTC. This codes for CASSIGQGPYEQYF.

This clonotype was recorded a few times. The V call is TRBV20-1, the J call TRBJ1-1; D not certain. Germline V gene lookup returns CDR1 DFQATT and CDR2 SNEGSKA (reference sequence). This CDR3 contains 14 residues. V was trimmed by 4 bases and J by 1 base, leaving 13 bases between them. The CDR3 region has the DNA TGCAGTGCTATGGGTTTTTCTGAGAACACTGAAGCTTTCTTT. Translating it yields CSAMGFSENTEAFF.

This clonotype was found many times. This sequence joins TRBV5-6 and TRBJ2-3; D is possibly TRBD1 or TRBD2 (6 bases each). Germline V gene sequence: CDR1 SGHDT, CDR2 YYEEEE. CDR3 size: 15 residues. V was cut by 1 base and J by 6 bases, with 15 bases left in between. CDR3 DNA: TGTGCCAGCAGCTTGAAGGGGGGCGTATCGGATACGCAGTATTTT. This gives the protein CASSLKGGVSDTQYF.

This clonotype was counted at least ten times. The rearrangement joins TRBV5-1 to TRBJ2-2; D uncertain. V was pared by 7 bases and J by 6 bases, with 19 bases between. Germline-derived CDR1 and CDR2 are SGHRS and YFSETQ. This CDR3 has 15 residues. The DNA for the CDR3 is TGCGCCAGCCGTTTCGGACCCGTAAACGCCGGGGAGCTGTTTTTT. Translating it yields CASRFGPVNAGELFF.

This clonotype was seen at least ten times. The chain employs TRBV6-6 and TRBJ1-5; 7 bases match TRBD1. In germline, CDR1 is MNHNY, CDR2 SVGAGI (reference sequence). The CDR3 extends over 13 amino acids. V lost 7 bases to trimming and J lost 4 bases; unmatched junction nucleotides: 4. The CDR3, as DNA: TGTGCCAGCACCGACAGGGTAAATCAGCCCCAGCATTTT. Amino acids: CASTDRVNQPQHF.